The 7 T cell receptor beta chains below come from one sample, sequenced in a study of T cell repertoires in cytomegalovirus infection. Their specific antigens are unknown. TCRdb redid the calling of the reads with MiXCR, one entry per CDR3 protein. The sample comprises 68,000 or so distinct CDR3 sequences, 20% to 25% of which are singletons, and under 85% rests with the top ten. Sequenced: PBMCs, sequenced either directly or after in vitro stimulation (not recorded which). The receptors derive from a human donor in good health (CMV status not recorded). Some clones in this sample may be carry-over from other donors' samples.

This clonotype has just a few counts. The genes are TRBV7-9 and TRBJ1-5; the D is unclear. This CDR3 has 15 amino acids. Trimming stripped 5 bases from V and 0 bases from J, with 11 bases between. The germline gives CDR1 SEHNR, CDR2 FQNEAQ (reference sequence). This chain's CDR3 is CASSRLPPSNQPQHF. CDR3 sequence (DNA): TGTGCCAGCAGCCGACTCCCGCCTAGCAATCAGCCCCAGCATTTT.

V is TRBV11-3 and J is TRBJ2-3, with 7 bases matching TRBD2. CDR1 SGHNT and CDR2 YENEEA come from the germline V gene. V lost 2 bases to trimming and J lost 2 bases; unmatched junction nucleotides: 7. The CDR3 has 16 residues. CDR3 DNA sequence: TGTGCCAGCAGCTTACGCGGGGGAGTCGACACAGATACGCAGTATTTT. Protein: CASSLRGGVDTDTQYF.

The rearrangement links TRBV7-8 to TRBJ2-1, with D possibly TRBD1 on 6 matching bases. The CDR3 consists of 17 residues. V was trimmed by 5 bases and J by 0 bases, leaving 17 bases between them. The germline V gene has CDR1 SGHVS and CDR2 FQNEAQ. Here the CDR3 DNA reads TGTGCCAGCAGCCCTCACTCAGGGGAGAGCTCCTACAATGAGCAGTTCTTC. Protein: CASSPHSGESSYNEQFF.

The chain employs TRBV6-5 and TRBJ2-3, with TRBD2 matching over 12 bases. The CDR3 is 17 residues long. Germline V CDR1 and CDR2: MNHEY, SVGAGI. The ends lost 0 bases at V and 4 bases at J; junction bases unmatched: 5. The CDR3 nucleotides read TGTGCCAGCAGTTACTCTGGACTAGCGGGAAGTGCAGATACGCAGTATTTT. It codes for CASSYSGLAGSADTQYF.

The chain couples TRBV6-1 to TRBJ2-2; TRBD2 matches at 13 bases. CDR1 is MNHNS and CDR2 is SASEGT in the germline V gene. This CDR3 has 19 amino acids. V shed 5 bases, J shed 2 bases, and the junction held 11 bases outside the gene matches. CDR3 bases: TGTGCCAGCAGTTCCCCATTGGGACTAGCGGGATCTAACACCGGGGAGCTGTTTTTT. Translation gives CASSSPLGLAGSNTGELFF.

This rearrangement joins TRBV19 to TRBJ2-5, with TRBD1 matching 8 bases. The V and J ends lost 5 bases and 4 bases, in that order; junction bases with no gene match: 15. The CDR3 contains 17 residues. Germline V gene lookup returns CDR1 LNHDA and CDR2 SQIVND (reference sequence). The CDR3 DNA follows: TGTGCCAGTAGTCCAAGACCTGGACAGGGACCCGTAGAGACCCAGTACTTC. This codes for CASSPRPGQGPVETQYF.

This clonotype has just a few counts. A read error may account for a junction end that differs from germline. The rearrangement joins TRBV7-2 to TRBJ2-3, with 8 bases fitting TRBD2. The CDR3 runs 15 residues. Germline CDR1 is SGHTA and CDR2 is FQGNSA. The DNA for the CDR3 is TGCGACAGCAGCTACTCACGGGGGGGTTGGGATACGCAGTATTTT. Its translation: CDSSYSRGGWDTQYF.